Listed here are 9 T cell receptor beta chains from one sample, sequenced in a study of diagnostic markers for celiac disease (dated by TCRdb to the early 2020s). Sequencing used an Illumina MiSeq. The reads, reprocessed by TCRdb, yield one row per CDR3 protein sequence and no DNA. The table for this sample shows about 5,600 distinct CDR3 sequences. Over 4.5% of the sample lies in the top ten. The sequenced sample consisted of either unsorted cells or a sorted T cell fraction (not recorded which). The receptors here all came from a human donor. This table probably holds off-target reads from a library built for another chain.

V and J are TRBV7-6 and TRBJ1-1; TCRdb proposes TRBD1, but this gene call is untestable without DNA. The germline V gene has CDR1 SGHVS and CDR2 FNYEAQ. This CDR3 contains 16 residues. CDR3 amino acids: CASSLSVRDRVTEAFF.

V usage is TRBV4-2 and J usage is TRBJ2-1; TCRdb calls TRBD2, which cannot be checked without DNA. This CDR3 has 17 residues. From germline, CDR1 is LGHNA and CDR2 YNFKEQ. This chain's CDR3 is CASSLRLAGGVVDEQFF.

The gene calls are TRBV3-1 and TRBJ2-2; TCRdb proposes TRBD2, but this gene call is untestable without DNA. The CDR3 is made up of 14 amino acids. Germline-derived CDR1 and CDR2 are LGHDT and YNNKEL (reference sequence). Here the CDR3 reads CASSPGAHTGELFF.

The V gene is TRBV12-3 or TRBV12-4, the J gene TRBJ1-1. This CDR3 has 13 residues. The CDR3 reads CASSFELNTEAFF.

The chain joins TRBV5-6 to TRBJ2-1; there is no DNA to check the TCRdb D call of TRBD2. The CDR3 totals 20 residues. CDR1 is SGHDT, CDR2 YYEEEE, per germline. CDR3 region: CASSLGASGSWGMSYNEQFF.

Considering frequency, this clonotype is medium-sized. The CDR3 region is CSARPGLSSYEQYF. The chain carries TRBV20-1 and TRBJ2-7; TCRdb names TRBD1, which stays unverified in the absence of DNA. Germline V gene lookup returns CDR1 DFQATT and CDR2 SNEGSKA (reference sequence). There are 14 residues in the CDR3.

This clonotype is medium-sized by frequency. CDR3: CASSFFPRAGNTEAFF. The chain has TRBV27 and TRBJ1-1; TCRdb gives TRBD1 as the D gene, but with no DNA this cannot be confirmed. This CDR3 has 16 residues. CDR1 MNHEY and CDR2 SMNVEV come from the germline V gene (reference sequence).

V gene TRBV20-1 combines with J gene TRBJ1-1; TCRdb selects TRBD1, and the lack of DNA leaves this call unchecked. Germline V lookup: CDR1 DFQATT, CDR2 SNEGSKA (reference sequence). The CDR3 is 13 residues long. The CDR3: CSALSETGGEAFF.

Judged by frequency, this clonotype is medium-sized. The chain uses TRBV27 and TRBJ1-1. Germline CDR1 MNHEY, CDR2 SMNVEV (reference sequence). The CDR3 loop spans 16 amino acids. The CDR3 reads CASSLSVSVSDTEAFF.